This entry describes one T cell receptor (beta chain). These data originate in a study of graft-versus-host responses after intestinal transplantation. Study results and limitations: Marrow from the recipient contained GvH clones, some of which had appeared first in ileum or blood.

Measured with immunoSEQ multiplex PCR; TCRdb has only the in-frame clones, and not every one. Of about 21,000 clones listed, approximately 46% were seen once; the top ten hold approximately 0.81%. Between the trimmed V and J ends, which lost 7 bases and 0 bases, there was a span of 13 bases. CDR3 length equals 14 residues. From germline, CDR1 is SNHLY and CDR2 FYNNEI. The chain joins TRBV2 to TRBJ2-7, with a tentative D call TRBD2 (7 bases). The receptor was derived from a human patient who received an intestinal transplant. The starting material was alloreactive CD4+ T cells from a mixed lymphocyte reaction culture, obtained before intestinal transplant. Indicated subset: CFSE-low proliferating T cells sorted from roughly six-day pre-transplant mixed lymphocyte reaction (GvH or HvG direction). CDR3 protein: CASMRRGASYEQYF. The CDR3 DNA sequence: TGTGCCAGCATGCGACGGGGGGCCTCCTACGAGCAGTACTTC.